This T cell receptor beta chain was sequenced in a study of cytomegalovirus exposure and HLA in healthy donors. Study results and caveats: HLA alleles showed associations with 15,000 to 20,000 TCR beta sequences in a later analysis, at a 0.05 false discovery rate.

For this clone: The antigen is unknown.

This CDR3 is 13 amino acids long. Germline CDR1 is MNHEY and CDR2 is SVGAGI. The germline V and J ends were trimmed by 5 bases and 4 bases, with 11 bases remaining between them. A multiplex PCR was run with 60 Vbeta primers and 13 Jbeta primers. Repertoires were generated with immunoSEQ multiplex PCR, while TCRdb's copy carries only in-frame clones and drops some. Of roughly 130,000 clones listed, 60% to 80% were seen once; the top ten hold about 0.97%. The sequencing sample was made of PBMCs. The origin of this receptor is a man in his late teens or twenties in good health and CMV-seronegative. The chain has TRBV6-5 and TRBJ1-2; no reliable D call. The CDR3 DNA reads as TGTGCCAGCAGTGAAGAGGGCAGCTATGGCTACACCTTC. It codes for CASSEEGSYGYTF.